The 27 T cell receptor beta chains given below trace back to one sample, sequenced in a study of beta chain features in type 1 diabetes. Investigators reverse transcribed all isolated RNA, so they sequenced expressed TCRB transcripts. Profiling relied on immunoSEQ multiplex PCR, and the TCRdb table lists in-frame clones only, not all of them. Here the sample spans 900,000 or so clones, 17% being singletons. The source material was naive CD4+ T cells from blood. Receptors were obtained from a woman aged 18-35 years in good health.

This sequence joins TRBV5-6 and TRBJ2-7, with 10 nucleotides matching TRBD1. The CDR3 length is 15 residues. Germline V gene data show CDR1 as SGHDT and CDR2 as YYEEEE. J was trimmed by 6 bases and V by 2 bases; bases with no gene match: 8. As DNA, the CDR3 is TGTGCCAGCAGCTTCGGGACAGGGGCTCGGCGCGAGCAGTACTTC. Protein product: CASSFGTGARREQYF.

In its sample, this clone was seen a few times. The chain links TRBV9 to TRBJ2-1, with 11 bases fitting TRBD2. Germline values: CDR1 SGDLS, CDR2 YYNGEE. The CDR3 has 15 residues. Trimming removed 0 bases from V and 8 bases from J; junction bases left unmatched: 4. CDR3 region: CASSVVAGGFYEQFF. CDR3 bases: TGTGCCAGCAGCGTAGTAGCGGGAGGGTTCTATGAGCAGTTCTTC.

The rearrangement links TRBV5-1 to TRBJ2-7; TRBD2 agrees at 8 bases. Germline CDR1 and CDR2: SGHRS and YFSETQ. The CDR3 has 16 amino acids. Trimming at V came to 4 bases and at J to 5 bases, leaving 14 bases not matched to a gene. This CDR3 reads CASSKFEAGAGHEQYF. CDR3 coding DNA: TGCGCCAGCAGCAAGTTCGAAGCGGGGGCCGGGCACGAGCAGTACTTC. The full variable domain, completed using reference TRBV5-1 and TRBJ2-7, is KAGVTQTPRYLIKTRGQQVTLSCSPISGHRSVSWYQQTPGQGLQFLFEYFSETQRNKGNFPGRFSGRQFSNSRSEMNVSTLELGDSALYLCASSKFEAGAGHEQYFGPGTRLTVT.

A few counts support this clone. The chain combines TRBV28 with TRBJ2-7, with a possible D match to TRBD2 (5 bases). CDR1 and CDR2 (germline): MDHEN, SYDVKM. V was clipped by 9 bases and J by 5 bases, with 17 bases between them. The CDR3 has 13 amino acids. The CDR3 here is CASRRDSTHEQYF. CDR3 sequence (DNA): TGTGCCAGTCGCCGGGATAGTACCCACGAGCAGTACTTC.

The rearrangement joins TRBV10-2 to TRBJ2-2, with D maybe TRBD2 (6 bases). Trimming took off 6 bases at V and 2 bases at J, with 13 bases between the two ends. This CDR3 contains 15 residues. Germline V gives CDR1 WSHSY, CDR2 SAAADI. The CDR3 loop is CASRSGLFNTGELFF. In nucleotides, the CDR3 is TGCGCCAGCAGGTCGGGACTCTTTAACACCGGGGAGCTGTTTTTT.

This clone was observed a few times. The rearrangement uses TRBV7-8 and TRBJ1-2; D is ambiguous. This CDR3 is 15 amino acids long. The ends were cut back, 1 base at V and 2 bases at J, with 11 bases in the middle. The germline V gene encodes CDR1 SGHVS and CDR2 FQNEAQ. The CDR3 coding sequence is TGTGCCAGCAGCTTAGACGCAAAGGGCAACTATGGCTACACCTTC. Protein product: CASSLDAKGNYGYTF.

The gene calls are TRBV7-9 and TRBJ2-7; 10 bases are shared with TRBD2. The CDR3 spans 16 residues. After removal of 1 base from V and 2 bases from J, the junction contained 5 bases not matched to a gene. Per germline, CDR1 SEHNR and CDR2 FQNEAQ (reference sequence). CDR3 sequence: CASSLEASGSPYEQYF. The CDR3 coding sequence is TGTGCCAGCAGCTTAGAGGCTAGCGGGAGTCCCTACGAGCAGTACTTC. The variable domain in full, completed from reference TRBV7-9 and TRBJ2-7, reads DTGVSQNPRHKITKRGQNVTFRCDPISEHNRLYWYRQTLGQGPEFLTYFQNEAQLEKSRLLSDRFSAERPKGSFSTLEIQRTEQGDSAMYLCASSLEASGSPYEQYFGPGTRLTVT.

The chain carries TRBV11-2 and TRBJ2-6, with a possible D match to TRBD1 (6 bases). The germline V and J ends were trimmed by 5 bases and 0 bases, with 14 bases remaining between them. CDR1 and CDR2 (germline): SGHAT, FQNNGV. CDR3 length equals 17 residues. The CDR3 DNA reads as TGTGCCAGCAGCCCTAGGACAGCTTACTCTGGGGCCAACGTCCTGACTTTC. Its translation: CASSPRTAYSGANVLTF.

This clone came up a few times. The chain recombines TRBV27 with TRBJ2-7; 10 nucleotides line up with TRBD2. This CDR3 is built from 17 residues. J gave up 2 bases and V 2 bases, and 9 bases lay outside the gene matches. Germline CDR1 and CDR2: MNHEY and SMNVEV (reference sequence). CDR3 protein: CASSLRSSGRGTYEQYF. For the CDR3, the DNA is TGTGCCAGCAGTTTACGGTCCAGCGGGAGGGGTACCTACGAGCAGTACTTC.

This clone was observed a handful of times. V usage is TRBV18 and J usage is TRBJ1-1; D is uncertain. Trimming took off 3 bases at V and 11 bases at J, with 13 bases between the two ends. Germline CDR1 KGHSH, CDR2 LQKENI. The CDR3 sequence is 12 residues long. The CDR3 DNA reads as TGTGCCAGCTCACCTTCCGGGATATGGGCTTTCTTT. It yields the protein CASSPSGIWAFF.

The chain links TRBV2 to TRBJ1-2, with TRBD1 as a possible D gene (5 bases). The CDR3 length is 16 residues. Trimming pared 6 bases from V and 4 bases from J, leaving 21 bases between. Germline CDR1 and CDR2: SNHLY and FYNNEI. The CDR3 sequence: CASSARDVDSPYGYTF. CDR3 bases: TGTGCCAGCAGCGCGAGAGACGTTGACAGCCCCTATGGCTACACCTTC.

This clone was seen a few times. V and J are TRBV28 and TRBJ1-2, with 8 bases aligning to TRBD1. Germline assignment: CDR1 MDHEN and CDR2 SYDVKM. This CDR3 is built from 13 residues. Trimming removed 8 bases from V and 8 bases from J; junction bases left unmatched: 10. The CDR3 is CASLLRGRRGYTF. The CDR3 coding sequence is TGTGCCAGCCTACTCAGGGGGCGCAGGGGCTACACCTTC.

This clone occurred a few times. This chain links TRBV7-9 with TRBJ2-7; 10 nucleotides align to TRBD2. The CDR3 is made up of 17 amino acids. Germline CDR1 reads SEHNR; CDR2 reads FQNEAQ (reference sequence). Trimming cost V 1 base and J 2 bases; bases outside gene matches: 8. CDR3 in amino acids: CASSLGGGLAAAYEQYF. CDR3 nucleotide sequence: TGTGCCAGCAGCTTAGGGGGTGGACTAGCGGCAGCCTACGAGCAGTACTTC.

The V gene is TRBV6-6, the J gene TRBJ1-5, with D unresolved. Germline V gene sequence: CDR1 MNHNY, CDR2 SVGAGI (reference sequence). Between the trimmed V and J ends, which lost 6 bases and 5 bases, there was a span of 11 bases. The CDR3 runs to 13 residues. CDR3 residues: CASRVGNDQPQHF. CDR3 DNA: TGTGCCAGCAGAGTGGGGAACGATCAGCCCCAGCATTTT.

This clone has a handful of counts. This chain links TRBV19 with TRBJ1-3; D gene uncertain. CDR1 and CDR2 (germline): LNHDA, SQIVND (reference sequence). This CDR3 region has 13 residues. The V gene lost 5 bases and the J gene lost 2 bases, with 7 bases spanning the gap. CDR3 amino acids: CASSAGAGNTIYF. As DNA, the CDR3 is TGTGCCAGTAGTGCCGGGGCTGGAAACACCATATATTTT.

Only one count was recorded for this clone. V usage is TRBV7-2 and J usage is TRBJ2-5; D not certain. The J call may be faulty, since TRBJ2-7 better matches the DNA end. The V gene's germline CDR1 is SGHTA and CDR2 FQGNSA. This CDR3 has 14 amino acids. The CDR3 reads CASSLAPDRYEQYF. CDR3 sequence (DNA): TGTGCCAGCAGCTTAGCGCCCGACCGGTACGAGCAGTACTTC.

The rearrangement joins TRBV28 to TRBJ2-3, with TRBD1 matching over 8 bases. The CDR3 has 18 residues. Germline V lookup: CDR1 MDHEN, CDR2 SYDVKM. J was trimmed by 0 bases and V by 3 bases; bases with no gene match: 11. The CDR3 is CASSFLPGQVTSTDTQYF. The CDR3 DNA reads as TGTGCCAGCAGTTTTCTTCCGGGACAGGTTACTAGCACAGATACGCAGTATTTT.

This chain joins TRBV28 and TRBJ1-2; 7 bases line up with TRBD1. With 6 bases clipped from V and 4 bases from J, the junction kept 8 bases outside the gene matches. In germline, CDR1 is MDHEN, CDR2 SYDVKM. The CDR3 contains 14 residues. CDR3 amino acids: CASSRYRGGYGYTF. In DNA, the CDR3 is TGTGCCAGCAGCCGTTACAGGGGAGGCTATGGCTACACCTTC.

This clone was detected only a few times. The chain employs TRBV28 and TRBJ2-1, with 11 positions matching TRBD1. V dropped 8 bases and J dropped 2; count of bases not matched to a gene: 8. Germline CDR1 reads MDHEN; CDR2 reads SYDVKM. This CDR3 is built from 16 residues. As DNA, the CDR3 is TGTGCCAGCCGGGACAGGGGGTTCTCGGCCTACAATGAGCAGTTCTTC. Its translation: CASRDRGFSAYNEQFF.

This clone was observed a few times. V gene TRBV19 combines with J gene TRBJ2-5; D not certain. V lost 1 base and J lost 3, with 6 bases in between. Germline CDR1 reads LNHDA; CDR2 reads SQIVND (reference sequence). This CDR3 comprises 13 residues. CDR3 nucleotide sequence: TGTGCCAGTAGTATAGGGCAGAAAGAGACCCAGTACTTC. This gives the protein CASSIGQKETQYF.

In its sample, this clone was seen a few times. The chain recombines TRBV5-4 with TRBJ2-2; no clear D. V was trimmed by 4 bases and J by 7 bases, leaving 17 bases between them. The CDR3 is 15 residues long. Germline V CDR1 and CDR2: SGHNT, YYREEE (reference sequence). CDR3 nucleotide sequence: TGTGCCAGCAGCCAAGATGTTTCCATTAGCGGGGAGCTGTTTTTT. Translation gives CASSQDVSISGELFF.

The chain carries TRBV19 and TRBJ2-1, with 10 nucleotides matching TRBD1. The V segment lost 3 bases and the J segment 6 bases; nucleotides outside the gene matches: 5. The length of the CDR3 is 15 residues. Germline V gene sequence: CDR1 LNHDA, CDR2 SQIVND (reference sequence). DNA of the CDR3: TGTGCCAGTAGTATTATCCGGGACAGGGGCAATGAGCAGTTCTTC. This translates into CASSIIRDRGNEQFF.

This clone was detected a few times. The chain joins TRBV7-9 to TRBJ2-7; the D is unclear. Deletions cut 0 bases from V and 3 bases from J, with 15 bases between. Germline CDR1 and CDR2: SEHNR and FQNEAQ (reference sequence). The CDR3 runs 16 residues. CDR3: CASSLASGRYYYEQYF. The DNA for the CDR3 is TGTGCCAGCAGCTTAGCGTCCGGCAGGTACTACTACGAGCAGTACTTC. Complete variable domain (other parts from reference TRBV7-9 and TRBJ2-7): DTGVSQNPRHKITKRGQNVTFRCDPISEHNRLYWYRQTLGQGPEFLTYFQNEAQLEKSRLLSDRFSAERPKGSFSTLEIQRTEQGDSAMYLCASSLASGRYYYEQYFGPGTRLTVT.

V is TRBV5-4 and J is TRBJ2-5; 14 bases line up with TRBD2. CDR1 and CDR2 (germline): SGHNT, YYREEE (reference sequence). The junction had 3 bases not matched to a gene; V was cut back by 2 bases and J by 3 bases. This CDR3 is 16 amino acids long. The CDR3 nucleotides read TGTGCCAGCAGCTTCGGACTAGCGGGAGGCAAAGAGACCCAGTACTTC. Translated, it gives CASSFGLAGGKETQYF. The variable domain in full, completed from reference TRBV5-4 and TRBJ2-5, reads ETGVTQSPTHLIKTRGQQVTLRCSSQSGHNTVSWYQQALGQGPQFIFQYYREEENGRGNFPPRFSGLQFPNYSSELNVNALELDDSALYLCASSFGLAGGKETQYFGPGTRLLVL.

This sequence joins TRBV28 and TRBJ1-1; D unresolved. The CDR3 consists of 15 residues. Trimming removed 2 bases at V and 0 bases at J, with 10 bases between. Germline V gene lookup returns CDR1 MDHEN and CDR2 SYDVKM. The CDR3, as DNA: TGTGCCAGCAGTTTAATATTACAGTTGAACACTGAAGCTTTCTTT. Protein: CASSLILQLNTEAFF.

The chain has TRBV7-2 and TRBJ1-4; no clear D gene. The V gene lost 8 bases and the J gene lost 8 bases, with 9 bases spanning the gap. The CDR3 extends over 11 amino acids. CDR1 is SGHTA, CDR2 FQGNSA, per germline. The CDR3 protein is CASAKAEKLFF. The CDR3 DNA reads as TGTGCCAGCGCCAAAGCGGAAAAACTGTTTTTT.

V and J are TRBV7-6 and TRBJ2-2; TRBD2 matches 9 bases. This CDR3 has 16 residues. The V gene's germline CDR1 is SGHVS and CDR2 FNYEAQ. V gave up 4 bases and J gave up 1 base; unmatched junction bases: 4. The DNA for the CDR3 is TGTGCCAGCAGCTCCCCGACTAGCGGGAACACCGGGGAGCTGTTTTTT. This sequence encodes CASSSPTSGNTGELFF.